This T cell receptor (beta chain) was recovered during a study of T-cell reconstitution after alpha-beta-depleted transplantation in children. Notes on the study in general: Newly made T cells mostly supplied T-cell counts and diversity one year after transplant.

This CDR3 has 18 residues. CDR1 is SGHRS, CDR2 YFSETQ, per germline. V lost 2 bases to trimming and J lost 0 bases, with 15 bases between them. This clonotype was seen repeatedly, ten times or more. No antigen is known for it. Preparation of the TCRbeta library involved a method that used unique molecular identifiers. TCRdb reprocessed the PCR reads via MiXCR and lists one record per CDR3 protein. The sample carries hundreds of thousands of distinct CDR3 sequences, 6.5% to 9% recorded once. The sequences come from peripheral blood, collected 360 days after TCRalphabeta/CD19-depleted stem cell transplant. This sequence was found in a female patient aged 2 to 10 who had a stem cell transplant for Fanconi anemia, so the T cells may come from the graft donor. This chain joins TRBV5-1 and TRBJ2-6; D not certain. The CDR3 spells CASSFPQNPNSGANVLTF. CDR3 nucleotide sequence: TGCGCCAGCAGCTTCCCTCAAAACCCCAACTCTGGGGCCAACGTCCTGACTTTC. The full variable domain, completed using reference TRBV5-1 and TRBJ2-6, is KAGVTQTPRYLIKTRGQQVTLSCSPISGHRSVSWYQQTPGQGLQFLFEYFSETQRNKGNFPGRFSGRQFSNSRSEMNVSTLELGDSALYLCASSFPQNPNSGANVLTFGAGSRLTVL.